The 19 T cell receptor beta chains reported below all come from one sample, sequenced in a study of identical twins. TCRdb recomputed calls from the 5' RACE reads with MiXCR, one row per CDR3 protein. The sample shows under 1 million distinct CDR3 sequences, 9% to 15% of them seen only once. These data were also reused for a study on yellow fever vaccine responses in identical twins.

The sequenced material came from PBMCs. These receptors were taken from a woman aged 18-29 years in good health.

The chain combines TRBV20-1 with TRBJ2-5; tentative D call: TRBD2 (5 bases). The CDR3 is 17 amino acids. Trimming took 3 bases from V and 5 from J, leaving 25 bases between them. Germline loops: CDR1 DFQATT, CDR2 SNEGSKA (reference sequence). CDR3 DNA: TGCAGTGCTAGTCCCCTGGACGCCACGGGGATCCGGGAGACCCAGTACTTC. Translating gives CSASPLDATGIRETQYF.

This clonotype occurred a few times. This rearrangement joins TRBV20-1 to TRBJ2-3, with a possible D match to TRBD2 (6 bases). From germline, CDR1 is DFQATT and CDR2 SNEGSKA (reference sequence). This CDR3 is built from 15 residues. The V gene lost 3 bases and the J gene lost 1 base, with 14 bases spanning the gap. The CDR3 sequence: CSASFLQRGTDTQYF. CDR3 in DNA: TGCAGTGCTAGTTTTCTCCAGCGGGGCACAGATACGCAGTATTTT.

This clonotype has just a few counts. This chain links TRBV20-1 with TRBJ2-3; TRBD1 is a possible D gene (6 bases). The CDR3 totals 15 residues. Trimming removed 6 bases at V and 1 base at J, with 17 bases between. Germline CDR1 is DFQATT and CDR2 is SNEGSKA (reference sequence). CDR3 sequence reads: CSARGFEFRTDTQYF. The CDR3 coding sequence is TGCAGTGCAAGGGGGTTCGAATTTCGCACAGATACGCAGTATTTT.

The chain recombines TRBV21-1 with TRBJ2-7; the D call of TRBD1 is as the table states it, not checked on the DNA. TRBV21-1 is shown as a pseudogene. There are 16 residues in the CDR3. CDR3 sequence reads: CASTIPPWDKNYEQYV. The CDR3 nucleotides read TGTGCCAGCACCATCCCACCCTGGGACAAGAACTACGAGCAGTACGTC.

In this sample, this clonotype turned up a few times. This chain links TRBV4-1 with TRBJ2-5; 11 nucleotides line up with TRBD2. J gave up 3 bases and V 4 bases, and 7 bases lay outside the gene matches. Germline CDR1 MGHRA, CDR2 YSYEKL. The CDR3 runs to 16 residues. CDR3 loop: CASSPRLAGLEETQYF. The CDR3 DNA is TGCGCCAGCAGCCCGCGACTAGCGGGGTTGGAAGAGACCCAGTACTTC.

This clonotype was observed a handful of times. The chain uses TRBV6-2 or TRBV6-3 and TRBJ1-2, with TRBD1 identical over 7 bases. CDR1 is MNHEY, CDR2 SVGEGT, per germline. The CDR3 sequence is 21 residues long. The V gene end was trimmed by 3 bases and the J gene end by 3 bases; junction bases not matched to a gene: 25. The CDR3 DNA reads as TGTGCCAGCAGTTATTTCGAGGGTGGTCAACAGGGGATGCGGGTGGACTATGGCTACACCTTC. It translates to CASSYFEGGQQGMRVDYGYTF.

V gene TRBV20-1 combines with J gene TRBJ1-1; tentatively, D is TRBD1 (6 bases). The germline gives CDR1 DFQATT, CDR2 SNEGSKA (reference sequence). The CDR3 has 12 residues. V lost 3 bases and J lost 8, with 13 bases in between. This CDR3 reads CSASRTEAEAFF. The CDR3 nucleotides are TGCAGTGCTAGCCGGACAGAGGCGGAAGCTTTCTTT.

The chain carries TRBV7-6 and TRBJ1-4, with 9 bases that match TRBD1. The CDR3 totals 15 residues. Germline CDR1 is SGHVS and CDR2 is FNYEAQ. Trimming at V came to 5 bases and at J to 8 bases, leaving 9 bases not matched to a gene. The CDR3 spells CASSTNTGGGEKLFF. CDR3 bases: TGTGCCAGCAGCACTAACACAGGGGGCGGCGAAAAACTGTTTTTT.

This clonotype was picked up a small number of times. The gene calls are TRBV21-1 and TRBJ2-2; the D call TRBD2 from the table was never checked on the DNA. TRBV21-1 is given as a pseudogene. CDR3 size: 18 residues. The CDR3 DNA sequence: TGTGCCAGCAGCAAAGAGGAAAGGGACTACCCGAACACCGGGGAGCTGTTTTTT. Translated: CASSKEERDYPNTGELFF.

This clonotype was found a few times. The J gene is TRBJ2-1, the V gene TRBV7-9; D might be TRBD1 (6 bases). Trimming took 5 bases from V and 6 from J, leaving 20 bases between them. Germline lookup yields CDR1 SEHNR and CDR2 FQNEAQ (reference sequence). This CDR3 contains 16 residues. This chain's CDR3 is CASSPPQLRDINEQFF. CDR3 DNA sequence: TGTGCCAGCAGCCCCCCTCAACTCCGGGACATCAATGAGCAGTTCTTC.

This clonotype was picked up a small number of times. The gene calls are TRBV11-1 and TRBJ1-3, with D tentatively TRBD1 (6 bases). The V end lost 2 bases, the J end lost 2 bases, and 25 bases lay between the germline ends. The V gene's germline CDR1 is SGHAT and CDR2 FQDESV (reference sequence). The CDR3 runs to 20 residues. In nucleotides, the CDR3 is TGTGCCAGCAGCTTATCTCGTTCCCGAGGGGGGAGGATCACTGGAAACACCATATATTTT. It is translated as CASSLSRSRGGRITGNTIYF. Filled out from reference TRBV11-1 and TRBJ1-3, the complete variable domain reads EAEVAQSPRYKITEKSQAVAFWCDPISGHATLYWYRQILGQGPELLVQFQDESVVDDSQLPKDRFSAERLKGVDSTLKIQPAELGDSAMYLCASSLSRSRGGRITGNTIYFGEGSWLTVV.

The chain combines TRBV7-8 with TRBJ1-2, with D unclear. This CDR3 is built from 14 residues. CDR1 SGHVS and CDR2 FQNEAQ come from the germline V gene. Deletions cut 5 bases from V and 6 bases from J, with 16 bases between. The CDR3 sequence is CASSPYIFLDGYTF. CDR3 coding DNA: TGTGCCAGCAGCCCATACATATTTCTGGATGGCTACACCTTC. Looking up the rest from reference TRBV7-8 and TRBJ1-2 gives the full variable domain: GAGVSQSPRYKVAKRGQDVALRCDPISGHVSLFWYQQALGQGPEFLTYFQNEAQLDKSGLPSDRFFAERPEGSVSTLKIQRTQQEDSAVYLCASSPYIFLDGYTFGSGTRLTVV.

The chain employs TRBV5-1 and TRBJ2-5; 14 positions agree with TRBD2. CDR3 length equals 17 residues. J was trimmed by 1 base and V by 4 bases; bases with no gene match: 6. The V gene's germline CDR1 is SGHRS and CDR2 YFSETQ. Written as DNA, the CDR3 is TGCGCCAGCAGCCTGGGACTAGCGGGGGTACTCCAAGAGACCCAGTACTTC. Translation gives CASSLGLAGVLQETQYF. Full variable domain (rest looked up from reference TRBV5-1 and TRBJ2-5): KAGVTQTPRYLIKTRGQQVTLSCSPISGHRSVSWYQQTPGQGLQFLFEYFSETQRNKGNFPGRFSGRQFSNSRSEMNVSTLELGDSALYLCASSLGLAGVLQETQYFGPGTRLLVL.

This clonotype has just a few counts. The V call is TRBV9, the J call TRBJ2-3; 14 bases fit TRBD2. CDR1 and CDR2 (germline): SGDLS, YYNGEE. CDR3 length equals 17 residues. J gave up 6 bases and V 0 bases, and 6 bases lay outside the gene matches. This CDR3 reads CASSVEGTSGSRDTQYF. In nucleotides, the CDR3 is TGTGCCAGCAGCGTAGAGGGGACTAGCGGGAGTAGGGATACGCAGTATTTT.

This clonotype has more than one count but fewer than ten. The CDR3 spells CASSPGTGGGTIWTYEQYF. CDR3 sequence (DNA): TGTGCCAGCAGCCCCGGGACAGGGGGCGGGACGATCTGGACCTACGAGCAGTACTTC. The chain carries TRBV12-3 or TRBV12-4 and TRBJ2-7; 12 bases are shared with TRBD1. This CDR3 region has 19 residues. The trim removed 6 bases at V and 2 bases at J, leaving 17 bases unmatched.

In this sample, this clonotype turned up a few times. The chain employs TRBV27 and TRBJ2-2; D gene ambiguous. The CDR3 consists of 15 residues. Trimming stripped 6 bases from V and 6 bases from J, with 17 bases between. The V gene's germline CDR1 is MNHEY and CDR2 SMNVEV (reference sequence). CDR3 residues: CASSQMGPSPGELFF. The CDR3 bases are TGTGCCAGCAGCCAGATGGGTCCTTCCCCCGGGGAGCTGTTTTTT.

The V and J genes are TRBV5-1 and TRBJ2-2, with 7 nucleotides matching TRBD2. CDR3 length: 17 amino acids. The germline gives CDR1 SGHRS, CDR2 YFSETQ. V gave up 0 bases and J gave up 1 base; unmatched junction bases: 6. The CDR3 region is CASSLAVAGENTGELFF. CDR3 nucleotide sequence: TGCGCCAGCAGCTTGGCTGTTGCGGGGGAGAACACCGGGGAGCTGTTTTTT.

This clonotype was detected ten times or more. The V gene is TRBV12-3 or TRBV12-4, the J gene TRBJ1-2, with a tentative D call TRBD1 (6 bases). V was cut by 4 bases and J by 8 bases, with 20 bases left in between. CDR3 size: 15 residues. In nucleotides, the CDR3 is TGTGCCAGCAGTTACCTCCGAGGGGGACCGAGAGGCTACACCTTC. Translating it yields CASSYLRGGPRGYTF.

This clonotype was observed a few times. The genes are TRBV7-9 and TRBJ2-7, with TRBD1 matching 9 bases. V was pared by 4 bases and J by 3 bases, with 4 bases of the junction left unmatched. The CDR3 contains 14 residues. The germline CDR1 and CDR2 sequences are SEHNR and FQNEAQ (reference sequence). CDR3 amino acids: CASSSGQGYYEQYF. In nucleotides, the CDR3 is TGTGCCAGCAGCTCGGGACAGGGATACTACGAGCAGTACTTC.